Below, 23 T cell receptor beta chains from the same sample are listed, as sequenced in a study of cytomegalovirus exposure and HLA in healthy donors. Measured with immunoSEQ multiplex PCR; TCRdb has only the in-frame clones, and not every one. The sample holds approximately 270,000 clones, about 86% seen once. The material sequenced was PBMCs. The origin of the receptors is a woman under 30 in good health and CMV-seronegative.

This rearrangement joins TRBV9 to TRBJ1-1; unclear D gene. The germline V gene encodes CDR1 SGDLS and CDR2 YYNGEE. Deletions cut 4 bases from V and 8 bases from J, with 9 bases between. This CDR3 has 11 residues. CDR3 DNA: TGTGCCAGCAGCAAGGAGGACGAAGCTTTCTTT. Residues: CASSKEDEAFF.

The gene calls are TRBV30 and TRBJ1-4, with 10 bases matching TRBD1. The CDR3 runs to 18 residues. V was pared by 2 bases and J by 5 bases, with 14 bases of the junction left unmatched. Germline V gene data show CDR1 as GTSNPN and CDR2 as SVGIG (reference sequence). The CDR3 protein is CAWSPLDRGLKPNEKLFF. The CDR3 DNA sequence: TGTGCCTGGAGTCCTCTCGACAGGGGGCTTAAACCAAATGAAAAACTGTTTTTT.

The chain is built from TRBV11-2 and TRBJ2-3, with 15 bases matching TRBD2. The CDR3 totals 16 residues. The V segment lost 5 bases and the J segment 7 bases; nucleotides outside the gene matches: 7. The germline V gene has CDR1 SGHAT and CDR2 FQNNGV. The CDR3 DNA reads TGTGCCAGCAGCCCAGGGACTAGCGGGGGGCGGAATACGCAGTATTTT. Protein sequence: CASSPGTSGGRNTQYF.

This chain joins TRBV25-1 and TRBJ2-3, with D uncertain. CDR1 MGHDK and CDR2 SYGVNS come from the germline V gene. V lost 2 bases and J 2 bases, leaving 5 bases between the germline ends. The CDR3 loop spans 13 amino acids. Here the CDR3 DNA reads TGTGCCAGCAGTGAACAAAACACAGATACGCAGTATTTT. It codes for CASSEQNTDTQYF.

This clone came up a few times. The CDR3 sequence is CASGLGQGLEQYF. In nucleotides, the CDR3 is TGTGCTAGTGGTTTAGGACAGGGCCTCGAGCAGTACTTC. The V call is TRBV12-5, the J call TRBJ2-7; 8 bases fit TRBD1. Trimming removed 3 bases from V and 6 bases from J; junction bases left unmatched: 4. Per germline, CDR1 LGHNT and CDR2 FRNRAP. This CDR3 contains 13 residues.

The rearrangement uses TRBV4-3 and TRBJ1-2; D not resolved. CDR1 LGHNA and CDR2 YSLEER come from the germline V gene. The CDR3 runs 13 residues. V lost 0 bases to trimming and J lost 8 bases, with 10 bases between them. CDR3 protein: CASSQDRRRGYTF. The CDR3 DNA sequence: TGCGCCAGCAGCCAAGATCGGCGGCGGGGCTACACCTTC.

Here the CDR3 reads CASSLAAPGQGLNSGGYTF. As DNA, the CDR3 is TGTGCCAGCTCGCTGGCCGCACCGGGACAGGGTCTTAACTCTGGAGGCTACACCTTC. The chain joins TRBV18 to TRBJ1-2, with 9 bases identical to TRBD1. Losses at the gene ends were 6 bases for V and 8 bases for J; bases not matched to a gene: 25. Germline V lookup: CDR1 KGHSH, CDR2 LQKENI. This CDR3 has 19 amino acids. The full variable domain, its missing parts supplied by reference TRBV18 and TRBJ1-2, is NAGVMQNPRHLVRRRGQEARLRCSPMKGHSHVYWYRQLPEEGLKFMVYLQKENIIDESGMPKERFSAEFPKEGPSILRIQQVVRGDSAAYFCASSLAAPGQGLNSGGYTFGSGTRLTVV.

This clone has a handful of counts. V gene TRBV28 combines with J gene TRBJ1-2, with unresolved D. This CDR3 spans 14 amino acids. V lost 5 bases, J lost 4 bases, and 14 bases lay in between. Germline assignment: CDR1 MDHEN and CDR2 SYDVKM. The CDR3 DNA sequence: TGTGCCAGCAGTCCGCCGGAGGCGGCCTATGGCTACACCTTC. Its translation is CASSPPEAAYGYTF.

The chain uses TRBV2 and TRBJ1-3, with D possibly TRBD1 on 6 matching bases. This CDR3 contains 15 residues. In germline, CDR1 is SNHLY, CDR2 FYNNEI. Trimming removed 6 bases from V and 4 bases from J, with 16 bases in between. CDR3 sequence reads: CASSTQGKTGNTIYF. Written as DNA, the CDR3 is TGTGCCAGCAGCACACAGGGAAAGACCGGAAACACCATATATTTT.

The chain is built from TRBV7-2 and TRBJ1-3; tentative D call: TRBD1 (5 bases). The CDR3 has 13 residues. CDR1 SGHTA and CDR2 FQGNSA come from the germline V gene. With 11 bases removed from V and 0 bases from J, the gap between germline ends came to 11 bases. The CDR3 nucleotides are TGTGCCGTGGGGAGGGGCTCTGGAAACACCATATATTTT. Its protein is CAVGRGSGNTIYF.

The chain carries TRBV5-1 and TRBJ1-1; 9 positions agree with TRBD1. The CDR3 spans 14 residues. Germline values: CDR1 SGHRS, CDR2 YFSETQ. Losses at the gene ends were 7 bases for V and 5 bases for J; bases not matched to a gene: 9. The CDR3 DNA sequence: TGCGCCAGCTCAACAGGGGGCGCATGGACTGAAGCTTTCTTT. Amino acids: CASSTGGAWTEAFF. The whole variable domain, remainder taken from reference TRBV5-1 and TRBJ1-1, is KAGVTQTPRYLIKTRGQQVTLSCSPISGHRSVSWYQQTPGQGLQFLFEYFSETQRNKGNFPGRFSGRQFSNSRSEMNVSTLELGDSALYLCASSTGGAWTEAFFGQGTRLTVV.

The rearrangement links TRBV7-9 to TRBJ1-5, with 10 bases aligning to TRBD1. The CDR3 consists of 18 residues. V lost 1 base to trimming and J lost 3 bases; unmatched junction nucleotides: 9. Germline CDR1 reads SEHNR; CDR2 reads FQNEAQ (reference sequence). Here the CDR3 reads CASSLGIAGTGVNQPQHF. CDR3 in DNA: TGTGCCAGCAGCTTAGGAATTGCCGGGACAGGGGTCAATCAGCCCCAGCATTTT. The entire variable domain, with the rest obtained from reference TRBV7-9 and TRBJ1-5, is as follows: DTGVSQNPRHKITKRGQNVTFRCDPISEHNRLYWYRQTLGQGPEFLTYFQNEAQLEKSRLLSDRFSAERPKGSFSTLEIQRTEQGDSAMYLCASSLGIAGTGVNQPQHFGDGTRLSIL.

This chain joins TRBV2 and TRBJ2-5; TRBD1 might be the D (5 bases). Germline CDR1 SNHLY, CDR2 FYNNEI. The ends were cut back, 4 bases at V and 2 bases at J, with 11 bases in the middle. This CDR3 spans 14 amino acids. This chain's CDR3 is CASSALTVQETQYF. In DNA form, the CDR3 reads TGTGCCAGCAGTGCGTTGACAGTTCAAGAGACCCAGTACTTC.

V is TRBV4-1 and J is TRBJ1-1; the D is unclear. Germline values: CDR1 MGHRA, CDR2 YSYEKL. CDR3 length: 18 residues. With 3 bases removed from V and 6 bases from J, the gap between germline ends came to 26 bases. CDR3 sequence reads: CASSHLRGRVGFVAEAFF. The CDR3 nucleotides are TGCGCCAGCAGCCACCTGCGAGGGCGGGTAGGATTCGTCGCTGAAGCTTTCTTT.

This clone has only a few counts. The chain joins TRBV27 to TRBJ1-2; TRBD1 aligns across 10 bases. The CDR3 has 14 residues. The V and J ends lost 8 bases and 6 bases, in that order; junction bases with no gene match: 9. Germline lookup yields CDR1 MNHEY and CDR2 SMNVEV (reference sequence). The CDR3 here is CASGKGDRGDGYTF. Written as DNA, the CDR3 is TGTGCCAGCGGGAAGGGGGACAGGGGAGATGGCTACACCTTC.

V and J are TRBV9 and TRBJ1-1; the D is unclear. The ends were cut back, 0 bases at V and 0 bases at J, with 9 bases in the middle. The V gene's germline CDR1 is SGDLS and CDR2 YYNGEE. This CDR3 contains 15 residues. The CDR3 loop is CASSVVQNMNTEAFF. CDR3 nucleotide sequence: TGTGCCAGCAGCGTAGTTCAGAACATGAACACTGAAGCTTTCTTT.

V gene TRBV30 combines with J gene TRBJ1-5, with no clear D. The V end was cut by 0 bases, the J end by 1 base, with 7 bases between. Per germline, CDR1 GTSNPN and CDR2 SVGIG (reference sequence). This CDR3 comprises 14 residues. CDR3 DNA sequence: TGTGCCTGGAGTGTTAGAACCAGCAATCAGCCCCAGCATTTT. Protein sequence: CAWSVRTSNQPQHF.

The gene calls are TRBV6-4 and TRBJ2-1, with 9 bases matching TRBD2. CDR1 MRHNA and CDR2 SNTAGT come from the germline V gene. V lost 3 bases and J lost 1; bases outside the gene matches: 4. The CDR3 sequence is 16 residues long. The DNA of the CDR3 is TGTGCCAGCAGTGAGCGCGGGGGGGCTTCCTACAATGAGCAGTTCTTC. Amino acid sequence: CASSERGGASYNEQFF.

This chain links TRBV15 with TRBJ2-1, with D possibly being TRBD1 (5 bases). V lost 6 bases and J 10 bases, leaving 10 bases between the germline ends. The CDR3 is 11 amino acids. Per germline, CDR1 LNHNV and CDR2 YYDKDF (reference sequence). The CDR3 bases are TGTGCCACCAGTTTCGACAGCGAGCAGTTCTTC. This encodes CATSFDSEQFF.

The V and J genes are TRBV19 and TRBJ1-2, with 7 bases lining up with TRBD1. There are 14 residues in the CDR3. The germline CDR1 and CDR2 sequences are LNHDA and SQIVND (reference sequence). Trimming cost V 4 bases and J 2 bases; bases outside gene matches: 4. This CDR3 reads CASSTQTGNYGYTF. CDR3 nucleotides: TGTGCCAGTAGTACACAGACAGGGAACTATGGCTACACCTTC.

The gene calls are TRBV2 and TRBJ2-3; TRBD2 is a possible D gene (5 bases). This CDR3 is 15 amino acids long. CDR1 is SNHLY and CDR2 is FYNNEI in the germline V gene. Trimming left V 7 bases short and J 4 bases short, with 18 bases between. This CDR3 reads CASTSAGWAPDTQYF. CDR3 DNA sequence: TGTGCCAGCACCTCGGCGGGTTGGGCCCCAGATACGCAGTATTTT.

The sample holds one count of this clone. The rearrangement joins TRBV27 to TRBJ1-1, with D possibly TRBD1 on 5 matching bases. Germline CDR1 reads MNHEY; CDR2 reads SMNVEV (reference sequence). V lost 2 bases and J 4 bases, leaving 11 bases between the germline ends. CDR3 size: 14 residues. The CDR3 nucleotides are TGTGCCAGCAGTTTACTTGGGGGGATCACTGAAGCTTTCTTT. This encodes CASSLLGGITEAFF.

This sequence joins TRBV7-2 and TRBJ1-2; 7 bases line up with TRBD1. The V and J ends lost 5 bases and 0 bases, in that order; junction bases with no gene match: 6. The length of the CDR3 is 15 residues. Germline CDR1 SGHTA, CDR2 FQGNSA. CDR3 sequence (DNA): TGTGCCAGCAGCGCGGGACAGCGACCTAACTATGGCTACACCTTC. Its translation: CASSAGQRPNYGYTF.